The 4 T cell receptor beta chains below were found in one sample sequenced in a study of T-cell reconstitution after alpha-beta-depleted transplantation in children. TCRbeta library construction was performed incorporating unique molecular identifiers. MiXCR, run by TCRdb on the PCR reads, gives a single entry per CDR3 protein. The sample includes some 840,000 distinct CDR3 sequences, under 20% of them seen just once. The source was PBMCs, mostly from graft donor cells, collected 360 days after TCRalphabeta/CD19-depleted stem cell transplant. The receptors here all came from a male patient between 10 and 17 years old who had a stem cell transplant for acute lymphoblastic leukemia, so the T cells may come from the graft donor.

The gene calls are TRBV3-1 and TRBJ2-7; D is undetermined. The CDR3 length is 16 residues. Germline lookup yields CDR1 LGHDT and CDR2 YNNKEL (reference sequence). V was pared by 0 bases and J by 2 bases, with 14 bases between. The CDR3 nucleotides are TGTGCCAGCAGCCAAGAAAGGGTGGCGACAACCTACGAGCAGTACTTC. It encodes CASSQERVATTYEQYF.

V and J are TRBV5-1 and TRBJ2-2; D unresolved. The CDR3 covers 12 residues. V was clipped by 1 base and J by 7 bases, with 5 bases between them. CDR1 is SGHRS, CDR2 YFSETQ, per germline. CDR3 nucleotides: TGCGCCAGCAGCTTGCAGGACGGGGAGCTGTTTTTT. Translation gives CASSLQDGELFF.

This chain links TRBV29-1 with TRBJ1-2; D is possibly TRBD1 (6 bases). The CDR3 covers 11 residues. CDR1 and CDR2 from the germline V gene are SQVTM and ANQGSEA. V lost 7 bases and J 8 bases, leaving 14 bases between the germline ends. The chain's CDR3 is CSERDGGGYTF. The CDR3 DNA follows: TGCAGCGAGCGGGACGGGGGCGGCTACACCTTC.

This clonotype was counted only a few times. The CDR3 here is CASSVDGGSYNEQFF. As DNA, the CDR3 is TGTGCCAGCAGCGTAGATGGGGGCTCCTACAATGAGCAGTTCTTC. The genes are TRBV9 and TRBJ2-1; either TRBD1 or TRBD2 may fit D (5 bases each). With 0 bases removed from V and 0 bases from J, the gap between germline ends came to 7 bases. CDR1 is SGDLS and CDR2 is YYNGEE in the germline V gene. The CDR3 length is 15 residues.